The next 16 T cell receptor beta chains were all read from a single sample in a study of T-cell memory formation after mild COVID-19 (dated by TCRdb to about 2021). Library creation used 5' RACE. Sequencing took place on an Illumina NovaSeq 6000. TCRdb applied fastp at Q25 and MiXCR to the public reads, then kept only in-frame beta chains. When rows share a CDR3 protein, they turn into one entry using the most common DNA and genes. This sample holds 410,000 or so distinct CDR3 sequences; 23% were observed only once. The ten largest clones represent over 10% of the sample. The sequencing input was PBMCs or a T cell subset sorted from them (not recorded which). The receptors originated from an adult woman who had mild COVID-19 (a few samples of this study predate the infection). The sample titles of this study are shuffled in the database, so cell type and time point are left out; the donor was told from shared clones.

The table lists this clonotype with a few counts. The chain recombines TRBV7-3 with TRBJ2-1; D is undetermined. Germline CDR1 is SGHTA and CDR2 is FQGTGA. CDR3 length: 13 amino acids. Trimming removed 5 bases at V and 9 bases at J, with 14 bases between. CDR3 protein: CASSTFLETEQFF. DNA for the CDR3: TGTGCCAGCAGCACCTTCCTAGAAACTGAGCAGTTCTTC.

The chain carries TRBV5-1 and TRBJ2-7; 9 bases map to TRBD1. CDR3 length: 15 amino acids. CDR1 and CDR2 (germline): SGHRS, YFSETQ. V lost 3 bases and J lost 6; bases outside the gene matches: 10. CDR3 bases: TGCGCCAGCAGCTCCACGGACAGGGGAAGGACCGAGCAGTACTTC. This translates into CASSSTDRGRTEQYF. Supplemented by reference TRBV5-1 and TRBJ2-7, the full variable domain reads KAGVTQTPRYLIKTRGQQVTLSCSPISGHRSVSWYQQTPGQGLQFLFEYFSETQRNKGNFPGRFSGRQFSNSRSEMNVSTLELGDSALYLCASSSTDRGRTEQYFGPGTRLTVT.

This chain uses TRBV12-3 or TRBV12-4 with TRBJ2-1; TRBD2 aligns across 8 bases. The CDR3 consists of 12 residues. V was clipped by 10 bases and J by 9 bases; unmatched bases: 8. The CDR3 is CAIRAGELEQFF. DNA of the CDR3: TGTGCCATAAGAGCGGGAGAACTTGAGCAGTTCTTC.

The J gene is TRBJ2-2, the V gene TRBV20-1, with 7 bases fitting TRBD1. J gave up 5 bases and V 6 bases, and 9 bases lay outside the gene matches. This CDR3 is built from 14 residues. The V gene's germline CDR1 is DFQATT and CDR2 SNEGSKA (reference sequence). CDR3 bases: TGCAGTGCAAGACAGGGTATTTTTACCGGGGAGCTGTTTTTT. Translation: CSARQGIFTGELFF.

The genes are TRBV9 and TRBJ2-5; TRBD2 might be the D (6 bases). The CDR3 runs 15 residues. CDR1 and CDR2 (germline): SGDLS, YYNGEE. V was clipped by 1 base and J by 5 bases, with 15 bases between them. The CDR3, as DNA: TGTGCCAGCAGCGTATTGGAGGGGTATGGGGAGACCCAGTACTTC. Its protein product is CASSVLEGYGETQYF.

The chain combines TRBV18 with TRBJ1-1; D possibly corresponds to TRBD1 (6 bases). The CDR3 loop spans 12 amino acids. Germline loops: CDR1 KGHSH, CDR2 LQKENI. The germline V and J ends were trimmed by 3 bases and 8 bases, with 10 bases remaining between them. CDR3 bases: TGTGCCAGCTCACCCATCGGACAGGAAGCTTTCTTT. It codes for CASSPIGQEAFF.

This chain uses TRBV5-5 with TRBJ2-1; 13 bases agree with TRBD2. The CDR3 extends over 18 amino acids. In germline, CDR1 is SGHKS, CDR2 YYEKEE (reference sequence). The V segment lost 3 bases and the J segment 4 bases; nucleotides outside the gene matches: 10. CDR3 amino acids: CASSSSGTSGDRYNEQFF. The CDR3 DNA reads as TGTGCCAGCAGCTCCTCGGGGACTAGCGGGGACCGGTACAATGAGCAGTTCTTC.

This clonotype was seen more than once but under ten times. The chain joins TRBV5-1 to TRBJ2-1; D ambiguous. The CDR3 contains 16 residues. Germline values: CDR1 SGHRS, CDR2 YFSETQ. Trimming removed 0 bases from V and 2 bases from J, with 12 bases in between. Written as DNA, the CDR3 is TGCGCCAGCAGCTTGGTAGTTGGGGTTCCCTACAATGAGCAGTTCTTC. Translated: CASSLVVGVPYNEQFF.

The chain has TRBV11-1 and TRBJ2-1; 10 bases map to TRBD2. This CDR3 region has 14 residues. From germline, CDR1 is SGHAT and CDR2 FQDESV (reference sequence). The J segment lost 9 bases and the V segment lost 8 bases, leaving 10 bases of the junction unmatched. The DNA for the CDR3 is TGTGCCAGCGTACTAGCGGGGACCGGCACTGAGCAGTTCTTC. It encodes CASVLAGTGTEQFF.

As for this clonotype: The germline gene is not matched at one end of the junction; a read error may be the cause. The chain carries TRBV10-3 and TRBJ2-1; D may match TRBD1 or TRBD2 (5 bases each). Per the germline V gene, CDR1 is ENHRY and CDR2 is SYGVKD. The CDR3 is 12 residues long. The CDR3 DNA reads TGTGCCATCAGTGAAAAAAGGGACCGGGCGATCTTC. Translation gives CAISEKRDRAIF.

This clonotype was seen only once. The CDR3 here is CATSAGIGELFF. CDR3 sequence (DNA): TGTGCCACCAGTGCGGGGATCGGGGAGCTGTTTTTT. The J gene is TRBJ2-2, the V gene TRBV24-1, with D maybe TRBD2 (5 bases). Trimming stripped 5 bases from V and 7 bases from J, with 7 bases between. The CDR3 runs to 12 residues. Germline values: CDR1 KGHDR, CDR2 SFDVKD.

V and J are TRBV20-1 and TRBJ2-1, with D perhaps matching TRBD1 or TRBD2 (5 bases each). The CDR3 covers 14 residues. Germline CDR1 is DFQATT and CDR2 is SNEGSKA (reference sequence). Between the trimmed V and J ends, which lost 0 bases and 9 bases, there was a span of 15 bases. CDR3 nucleotide sequence: TGCAGTGCTAGAGACCGGGACCCAAGGGGTGAGCAGTTCTTC. The encoded protein is CSARDRDPRGEQFF.

This clonotype has more than one count but fewer than ten. This chain uses TRBV6-6 with TRBJ1-3; 12 nucleotides agree with TRBD1. Per germline, CDR1 MNHNY and CDR2 SVGAGI (reference sequence). The CDR3 sequence is 16 residues long. Trimming at V came to 6 bases and at J to 0 bases, leaving 3 bases not matched to a gene. In DNA form, the CDR3 reads TGTGCCAGCAGCCGGGGACAGGGGGCCTCTGGAAACACCATATATTTT. This sequence encodes CASSRGQGASGNTIYF.

The chain is built from TRBV7-6 and TRBJ2-2; D may be TRBD1 or TRBD2 (6 bases each). The CDR3 totals 15 residues. Germline loops: CDR1 SGHVS, CDR2 FNYEAQ. V gave up 5 bases and J gave up 7 bases, with 17 bases separating them. CDR3 residues: CASSHGGTRGGELFF. Written as DNA, the CDR3 is TGTGCCAGCAGCCACGGGGGCACCCGCGGCGGGGAGCTGTTTTTT.

This clonotype showed up just a few times. V gene TRBV4-3 combines with J gene TRBJ2-2; TRBD2 matches at 11 bases. The CDR3 runs to 19 residues. J lost 0 bases, V lost 5 bases, and 11 bases had no gene match. The germline gives CDR1 LGHNA, CDR2 YSLEER. The DNA of the CDR3 is TGCGCCAGCAGCTCAAATCTGGGACTAGCGGACTCGAACACCGGGGAGCTGTTTTTT. Its protein is CASSSNLGLADSNTGELFF.

This clonotype appeared a few times. The chain links TRBV12-3 or TRBV12-4 to TRBJ2-3; D is ambiguous. This CDR3 comprises 15 residues. Trimming pared 3 bases from V and 3 bases from J, leaving 13 bases between. Here the CDR3 DNA reads TGTGCCAGCAGTTTTTTCGAGACCAAAACAGATACGCAGTATTTT. It yields the protein CASSFFETKTDTQYF.